Listed here are 4 T cell receptor beta chains from one sample, sequenced in a study of blood T cell repertoires in COVID-19. Assay used: immunoSEQ multiplex PCR; TCRdb lists only in-frame clones, some missing. The sample holds some 240,000 clones; 75% to 90% are singletons and the top ten take 6.5%. Sequenced sample: peripheral blood. The origin of the receptors is a man aged 55 to 70 who had recovered from COVID-19.

The V gene is TRBV2, the J gene TRBJ2-3, with 11 bases aligning to TRBD2. The ends lost 4 bases at V and 2 bases at J; junction bases unmatched: 8. CDR1 is SNHLY and CDR2 is FYNNEI in the germline V gene. The CDR3 has 17 residues. The CDR3 DNA sequence: TGTGCCAGCAGTGTAACCCTTAGCGGGAGGGCCACAGATACGCAGTATTTT. Amino acid sequence: CASSVTLSGRATDTQYF.

The chain couples TRBV30 to TRBJ1-1; a weak D match, TRBD1 (5 bases). The CDR3 is 11 amino acids. V lost 0 bases, J lost 6 bases, and 5 bases lay in between. Per germline, CDR1 GTSNPN and CDR2 SVGIG (reference sequence). The CDR3 DNA sequence: TGTGCCTGGAGTGTACAGGCTGAAGCTTTCTTT. Its translation is CAWSVQAEAFF.

The V call is TRBV5-4, the J call TRBJ1-4; 10 bases match TRBD1. The germline V gene has CDR1 SGHNT and CDR2 YYREEE (reference sequence). The length of the CDR3 is 15 residues. With 5 bases clipped from V and 10 bases from J, the junction kept 11 bases outside the gene matches. In nucleotides, the CDR3 is TGTGCCAGCAGTCCGGAGGCTGGACAGGGGGGAAAACTGTTTTTT. Amino acids: CASSPEAGQGGKLFF.

The chain links TRBV28 to TRBJ1-2; TRBD1 agrees at 8 bases. Germline loops: CDR1 MDHEN, CDR2 SYDVKM. CDR3 length equals 14 residues. The V and J ends lost 6 bases and 4 bases, in that order; junction bases with no gene match: 7. The DNA for the CDR3 is TGTGCCAGCAGCACAACCGGGACAGGCTATGGCTACACCTTC. This encodes CASSTTGTGYGYTF.